The clone carrying this T cell receptor beta chain was counted only a few times. This sample stems from a study of blood T cell repertoires in COVID-19. Study context: Sites across the United States, Italy and Spain contributed samples from acute and convalescent COVID-19. The analysed material was cDNA or gDNA that came from T cells, B-cell-depleted T cells, or PBMCs.

Germline V CDR1 and CDR2: SEHNR, FQNEAQ (reference sequence). V dropped 5 bases and J dropped 4; count of bases not matched to a gene: 3. The CDR3 is 14 residues long. Per the original data handling: Using reference gene primer amplification, nucleated cell counts were estimated. Generated by immunoSEQ multiplex PCR, the TCRdb table keeps only in-frame clones and is missing some. V and J calls and clone size follow that table, whereas D and trimming were derived from the DNA. The sample shows 200,000 to 250,000 clones, approximately 82% of them seen only once. The rearrangement joins TRBV7-9 to TRBJ1-5, with 9 positions matching TRBD1. The sequence came from a man aged 50-59 years with active or convalescent COVID-19. Sequenced: peripheral blood. The CDR3 sequence: CASSTGTGNQPQHF. For the CDR3, the DNA is TGTGCCAGCAGCACCGGGACAGGGAATCAGCCCCAGCATTTT.